This T cell receptor (beta chain) was observed in a study of cytomegalovirus exposure and HLA in healthy donors. General study results and limits: TCR beta V segments were, for the most part, productive about 87% or about 30% of the time in an earlier analysis. In a later analysis, a missense DCLRE1C variant was linked to TCR beta V- and J-gene trimming.

On this clone itself: What it binds is unknown.

CDR3 size: 16 residues. Germline values: CDR1 SGHDT, CDR2 YYEEEE. V gave up 4 bases and J gave up 0 bases, with 14 bases separating them. Primers included in the PCR were 60 Vbeta and 13 Jbeta primers. Method: immunoSEQ multiplex PCR; TCRdb's copy keeps in-frame clones and lacks some. The table has more than 150,000 clones, around 80% seen once. The receptor comes from a girl aged 5 to 17 in good health and CMV-seropositive. The chain joins TRBV5-6 to TRBJ2-4; D perhaps matches TRBD1 (6 bases). Sequencing used PBMCs. The CDR3 DNA follows: TGTGCCAGCAGCGCAGGACAGATTCTAGCCAAAAACATTCAGTACTTC. This sequence encodes CASSAGQILAKNIQYF. Full variable domain (remainder filled in from reference TRBV5-6 and TRBJ2-4): DAGVTQSPTHLIKTRGQQVTLRCSPKSGHDTVSWYQQALGQGPQFIFQYYEEEERQRGNFPDRFSGHQFPNYSSELNVNALLLGDSALYLCASSAGQILAKNIQYFGAGTRLSVL.